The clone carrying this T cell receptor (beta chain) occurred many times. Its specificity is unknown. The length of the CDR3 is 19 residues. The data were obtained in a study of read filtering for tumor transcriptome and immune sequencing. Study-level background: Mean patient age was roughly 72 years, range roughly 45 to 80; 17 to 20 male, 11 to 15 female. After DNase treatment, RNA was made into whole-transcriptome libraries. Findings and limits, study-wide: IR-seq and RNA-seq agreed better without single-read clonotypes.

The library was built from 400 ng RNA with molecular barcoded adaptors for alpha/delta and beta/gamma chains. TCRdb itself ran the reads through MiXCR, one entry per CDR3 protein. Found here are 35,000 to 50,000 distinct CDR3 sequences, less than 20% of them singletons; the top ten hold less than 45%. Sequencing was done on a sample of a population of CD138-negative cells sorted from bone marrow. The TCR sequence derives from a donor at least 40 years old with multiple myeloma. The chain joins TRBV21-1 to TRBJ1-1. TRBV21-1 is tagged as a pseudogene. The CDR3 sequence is CASSKAGFGPGVLNTEAFF. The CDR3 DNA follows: TGTGCCAGCAGCAAAGCAGGGTTTGGGCCTGGGGTACTGAACACTGAAGCTTTCTTT.